This T cell receptor beta chain is from a study of blood T cell repertoires in COVID-19. About the study: PBMCs, B-cell-depleted T cells, or T cells provided the cDNA or gDNA that made up the material.

The V end was cut by 3 bases, the J end by 6 bases, with 8 bases between. The CDR3 has 12 amino acids. The repertoire was sequenced with immunoSEQ multiplex PCR; TCRdb's copy has only in-frame clones and lacks some. The sample shows 280,000 or so clones, approximately 88% of them seen only once. The receptor comes from a man aged 18 to 30 with active or convalescent COVID-19. Sample: peripheral blood. The chain couples TRBV12-3 or TRBV12-4 to TRBJ1-2, with a weak D call TRBD1 (5 bases). CDR3 residues: CASSFTQDGYTF. DNA of the CDR3: TGTGCCAGCAGTTTTACACAGGATGGCTACACCTTC.